This T cell receptor (beta chain) was identified during a study of blood T cell repertoires in COVID-19. Study as a whole: T cells, B-cell-depleted T cells, or PBMCs supplied cDNA or gDNA.

As originally analysed: Estimation of nucleated cell counts was performed using reference gene primer amplification. This table comes from immunoSEQ multiplex PCR, and its TCRdb copy is limited to in-frame clones, with some not included. V and J calls and clone size are as listed in that table; D and trimming were resolved from the DNA. The sample has fewer than 250,000 clones; about 85% are singletons. On this clone itself: Other DNA sequences in the same sample also yield this CDR3.

The TCR comes from a woman in her fifties or sixties with active or convalescent COVID-19. Sequenced material: peripheral blood.

The CDR3 here is CASSTNTGRNSPLHF. DNA for the CDR3: TGCGCCAGCAGCACGAACACAGGGCGGAATTCACCCCTCCACTTT. This rearrangement joins TRBV4-1 to TRBJ1-6; a possible D gene is TRBD1 (6 bases). The germline CDR1 and CDR2 sequences are MGHRA and YSYEKL. This CDR3 region has 15 residues. Trimming cost V 5 bases and J 7 bases, with 15 bases left between them.